Reported below is one TCR beta chain. Original analysis: Nucleated cell counts were estimated from reference gene primer amplification. Sequencing was performed with immunoSEQ multiplex PCR; in TCRdb, only in-frame clones are kept and a portion is missing. V, J and clone size reflect that table, while D and trimming were determined from the DNA. The repertoire holds about 170,000 clones, about four fifths seen once, with roughly 1.9% in the top ten. This CDR3 spans 15 amino acids. V lost 5 bases, J lost 1 base, and 11 bases lay in between. CDR1 MNHNY and CDR2 SVGAGI come from the germline V gene (reference sequence). The data were taken from a study of blood T cell repertoires in COVID-19. The wider study: Specimens from acute and convalescent COVID-19 originated in the United States, Italy and Spain. PBMCs, B-cell-depleted T cells, or T cells were the source of the cDNA or gDNA that made up the material.

The V gene is TRBV6-6, the J gene TRBJ2-2, with a possible D match to TRBD1 (6 bases). The sequence came from a woman aged 80 or over with acute or convalescent COVID-19. Material: peripheral blood. The CDR3 DNA is TGTGCCAGCAGTCCACCGGGACAGAACACCGGGGAGCTGTTTTTT. This sequence encodes CASSPPGQNTGELFF.